Listed below are T cell receptor beta chains from one sample, sequenced in a study of T cell changes during pregnancy in multiple sclerosis. Here immunoSEQ multiplex PCR was the method, and the copy in TCRdb shows in-frame clones only, minus some. The sample contains roughly 84,000 clones, 93% of which appear only once. The material sequenced was peripheral blood, taken in the third trimester of pregnancy. These receptors were collected from a female donor in good health, enrolled as a control in a pregnancy study. Both conserved end residues are part of each CDR3. The D gene is left open where the match is weak. Expanded clones are given a class, and other clones once, few, many or no size at all.

clone size: NA
J gene: TRBJ2-3
V gene: TRBV15
D gene: TRBD1
CDR3 DNA: TGTGCCACCAGCGTACTACAGGGGGTGTACACAGATACGCAGTATTTT
CDR3 protein: CATSVLQGVYTDTQYF

clone size: NA
J gene: TRBJ2-2
V gene: TRBV28
D gene: NA
CDR3 DNA: TGTGCCACCGAGACAGGACGGGAGCTGTTTTTT
CDR3 protein: CATETGRELFF

clone size: NA
J gene: TRBJ2-1
V gene: TRBV5-4
D gene: TRBD2
CDR3 DNA: TGTGCCAGCAGCTATGGCGGGAGCTCCTACAATGAGCAGTTCTTC
CDR3 protein: CASSYGGSSYNEQFF

clone size: few
J gene: TRBJ1-1
V gene: TRBV19
D gene: TRBD1
CDR3 DNA: TGTGCCAGTAGTCTCACAGGGGGCACTGAAGCTTTCTTT
CDR3 protein: CASSLTGGTEAFF

clone size: NA
J gene: TRBJ2-2
V gene: TRBV4-1
D gene: NA
CDR3 DNA: TGCGCCAGCAGCCAAGATAGTTTGACCGGGGAGCTGTTTTTT
CDR3 protein: CASSQDSLTGELFF

clone size: NA
J gene: TRBJ2-1
V gene: TRBV7-2
D gene: TRBD2
CDR3 DNA: TGTGCCAGCAGCTCCCGCGGGAGTACCTCCTACAATGAGCAGTTCTTC
CDR3 protein: CASSSRGSTSYNEQFF

clone size: NA
J gene: TRBJ2-7
V gene: TRBV19
D gene: NA
CDR3 DNA: TGTGCCAGTAGTAGTCGAGGGGGGGCCTACGAGCAGTACTTC
CDR3 protein: CASSSRGGAYEQYF

clone size: NA
J gene: TRBJ2-1
V gene: TRBV6-1
D gene: TRBD1
CDR3 DNA: TGTGCCAGCAGGGGGACAGGCTACAATGAGCAGTTCTTC
CDR3 protein: CASRGTGYNEQFF

clone size: NA
J gene: TRBJ2-7
V gene: TRBV11-2
D gene: NA
CDR3 DNA: TGTGCCAGCAGCTTAGTTTTATCCTACGAGCAGTACTTC
CDR3 protein: CASSLVLSYEQYF

clone size: NA
J gene: TRBJ2-4
V gene: TRBV7-2
D gene: NA
CDR3 DNA: TGTGCCAGCAGCTTACAGGGTCGAGCAGGGGTTCAGTACTTC
CDR3 protein: CASSLQGRAGVQYF

clone size: NA
J gene: TRBJ2-7
V gene: TRBV5-6
D gene: TRBD2
CDR3 DNA: TGTGCCAGCAGCCTCCCCCGAAGTAGCGGGGTAGGTAGATCCTACGAGCAGTACTTC
CDR3 protein: CASSLPRSSGVGRSYEQYF

clone size: NA
J gene: TRBJ1-1
V gene: TRBV27
D gene: NA
CDR3 DNA: TGTGCCAGCAGTGTTGGCAGACTCGGGACTGAAGCTTTCTTT
CDR3 protein: CASSVGRLGTEAFF

clone size: NA
J gene: TRBJ2-5
V gene: TRBV13
D gene: TRBD2
CDR3 DNA: TGTGCCAGCAGCTTAGAACTAGCGGGAGAAGAGACCCAGTACTTC
CDR3 protein: CASSLELAGEETQYF

clone size: NA
J gene: TRBJ2-7
V gene: TRBV11-1
D gene: NA
CDR3 DNA: TGTGCCAGCAGCTACAGGGAATCCTACGAGCAGTACTTC
CDR3 protein: CASSYRESYEQYF

clone size: NA
J gene: TRBJ1-1
V gene: TRBV6-5
D gene: TRBD1
CDR3 DNA: TGTGCCAGCAGTTACGACCCGACAGGGGCGTTTGAAGCTTTCTTT
CDR3 protein: CASSYDPTGAFEAFF

clone size: NA
J gene: TRBJ2-7
V gene: TRBV18
D gene: TRBD1
CDR3 DNA: TGTGCCAGCTCACCAGTTGGGACAGTGGATCCCTACGAGCAGTACTTC
CDR3 protein: CASSPVGTVDPYEQYF

clone size: NA
J gene: TRBJ2-5
V gene: TRBV4-1
D gene: NA
CDR3 DNA: TGCGCCAGCAGCCAAGATGCTAGCCTACAAGAGACCCAGTACTTC
CDR3 protein: CASSQDASLQETQYF

clone size: NA
J gene: TRBJ1-2
V gene: TRBV18
D gene: NA
CDR3 DNA: TGTGCCAGCTCACCCACTACGGGGGAAGGGCCCTATGGCTACACCTTC
CDR3 protein: CASSPTTGEGPYGYTF

clone size: NA
J gene: TRBJ2-7
V gene: TRBV28
D gene: TRBD2
CDR3 DNA: TGTGCCAGCAGTCCGACTAGCGGAGCCTACGAGCAGTACTTC
CDR3 protein: CASSPTSGAYEQYF

clone size: NA
J gene: TRBJ2-5
V gene: TRBV19
D gene: TRBD2
CDR3 DNA: TGTGCCAGTAGTATAGGTTGGGAGGGACAAGAGACCCAGTACTTC
CDR3 protein: CASSIGWEGQETQYF

clone size: NA
J gene: TRBJ1-2
V gene: TRBV27
D gene: TRBD1
CDR3 DNA: TGTGCCAGCAGTTTATCGAGCCAGGGGGCGTGGGAAGGCTACACCTTC
CDR3 protein: CASSLSSQGAWEGYTF

clone size: NA
J gene: TRBJ2-1
V gene: TRBV2
D gene: NA
CDR3 DNA: TGTGCCAGCAGCGGACTCCTCTCCTACAATGAGCAGTTCTTC
CDR3 protein: CASSGLLSYNEQFF

clone size: NA
J gene: TRBJ2-7
V gene: TRBV4-1
D gene: TRBD1
CDR3 DNA: TGCGCCAGCAGCCAAGAGGACAGGGGGAATGACGAGCAGTACTTC
CDR3 protein: CASSQEDRGNDEQYF

clone size: NA
J gene: TRBJ2-7
V gene: TRBV11-1
D gene: TRBD1
CDR3 DNA: TGTGCCAGCAGCTCCACCTGGAGCTGGGACAGCTACGAGCAGTACTTC
CDR3 protein: CASSSTWSWDSYEQYF

clone size: NA
J gene: TRBJ1-2
V gene: TRBV5-4
D gene: TRBD1
CDR3 DNA: TGTGCCAGCTCCGTTGGACAGGGACACTATGGCTACACCTTC
CDR3 protein: CASSVGQGHYGYTF

clone size: NA
J gene: TRBJ1-2
V gene: TRBV19
D gene: NA
CDR3 DNA: TGTGCCAGTACGTGGACTACAGCTAACTATGGCTACACCTTC
CDR3 protein: CASTWTTANYGYTF

clone size: NA
J gene: TRBJ2-5
V gene: TRBV2
D gene: NA
CDR3 DNA: TGTGCCAGCTTATACCAAGAGACCCAGTACTTC
CDR3 protein: CASLYQETQYF

clone size: NA
J gene: TRBJ2-5
V gene: TRBV9
D gene: NA
CDR3 DNA: TGTGCCAGCAGCGTCGGGACACGAGAGCGAGAGACCCAGTACTTC
CDR3 protein: CASSVGTRERETQYF

clone size: NA
J gene: TRBJ2-3
V gene: TRBV5-6
D gene: TRBD2
CDR3 DNA: TGTGCCAGCAGCTTGGAGGGACTAGCGGGAGGAACAGATACGCAGTATTTT
CDR3 protein: CASSLEGLAGGTDTQYF

clone size: NA
J gene: TRBJ1-5
V gene: TRBV5-5
D gene: NA
CDR3 DNA: TGTGCCAGCAGCCGGGGAGGCCCTGGCGGGCAGCCCCAGCATTTT
CDR3 protein: CASSRGGPGGQPQHF

clone size: NA
J gene: TRBJ2-7
V gene: TRBV11-2
D gene: TRBD2
CDR3 DNA: TGTGCCAGCAGCTTAGTAGCGGGAGGTCCCTACGAGCAGTACTTC
CDR3 protein: CASSLVAGGPYEQYF

clone size: NA
J gene: TRBJ1-5
V gene: TRBV9
D gene: NA
CDR3 DNA: TGTGCCAGCAGCTCAAATAGCAATCAGCCCCAGCATTTT
CDR3 protein: CASSSNSNQPQHF

clone size: NA
J gene: TRBJ2-7
V gene: TRBV23-1
D gene: NA
CDR3 DNA: TGCGCCAGCAGTCAATCAGGGGGGGGCGAGCAGTACTTC
CDR3 protein: CASSQSGGGEQYF

clone size: NA
J gene: TRBJ2-2
V gene: TRBV27
D gene: NA
CDR3 DNA: TGTGCCAGCAGTTTAGCGGGGCTAAGACTGAACACCGGGGAGCTGTTTTTT
CDR3 protein: CASSLAGLRLNTGELFF

clone size: NA
J gene: TRBJ2-1
V gene: TRBV7-9
D gene: NA
CDR3 DNA: TGTGCCAGCAGCCCCCGCTCCTACAATGAGCAGTTCTTC
CDR3 protein: CASSPRSYNEQFF

clone size: few
J gene: TRBJ2-7
V gene: TRBV9
D gene: NA
CDR3 DNA: TGTGCCAGCAGCGTAGGGCCTAGCGCATCCTACGAGCAGTACTTC
CDR3 protein: CASSVGPSASYEQYF

clone size: once
J gene: TRBJ2-1
V gene: TRBV5-4
D gene: TRBD2
CDR3 DNA: TGTGCCAGCAGCTTGGCTCGACTAGCGGGAGTCGATGAGCAGTTCTTC
CDR3 protein: CASSLARLAGVDEQFF

clone size: NA
J gene: TRBJ2-7
V gene: TRBV6-6
D gene: NA
CDR3 DNA: TGTGCCAGCAGTCCCCAACAGGGTATCTACGAGCAGTACTTC
CDR3 protein: CASSPQQGIYEQYF

clone size: NA
J gene: TRBJ2-7
V gene: TRBV2
D gene: TRBD1
CDR3 DNA: TGTGCCAGCAGTGAAATTCCGGGACAGGGTAAGCGTCCCTACGAGCAGTACTTC
CDR3 protein: CASSEIPGQGKRPYEQYF

clone size: NA
J gene: TRBJ2-1
V gene: TRBV29-1
D gene: TRBD2
CDR3 DNA: TGCAGCGCCCAGCGGGAGAGGTCCTACAATGAGCAGTTCTTC
CDR3 protein: CSAQRERSYNEQFF

clone size: NA
J gene: TRBJ2-5
V gene: TRBV5-1
D gene: TRBD1
CDR3 DNA: TGCGCCAGCAGCGGGACGATACAGGGGGTCCAAGAGACCCAGTACTTC
CDR3 protein: CASSGTIQGVQETQYF

clone size: once
J gene: TRBJ2-7
V gene: TRBV7-2
D gene: NA
CDR3 DNA: TGTGCCAGCAGCTTAGACCAGGGTGCACCATACGAGCAGTACTTC
CDR3 protein: CASSLDQGAPYEQYF

clone size: NA
J gene: TRBJ2-2
V gene: TRBV5-5
D gene: NA
CDR3 DNA: TGTGCCAGCAGCTGGGGCAGAAAGAACACCGGGGAGCTGTTTTTT
CDR3 protein: CASSWGRKNTGELFF

clone size: NA
J gene: TRBJ1-1
V gene: TRBV7-9
D gene: TRBD1
CDR3 DNA: TGTGCCAGCTCAGAGGAACGGATGGCAGGGGGTGGGGGCACTGAAGCTTTCTTT
CDR3 protein: CASSEERMAGGGGTEAFF

clone size: NA
J gene: TRBJ2-7
V gene: TRBV10-3
D gene: NA
CDR3 DNA: TGTGCCATCGAGGAGAACGGCGAGCAGTACTTC
CDR3 protein: CAIEENGEQYF

clone size: NA
J gene: TRBJ2-3
V gene: TRBV28
D gene: NA
CDR3 DNA: TGTGCCAGCAGTAGTGGTCGAGGAGGGGTAACAGATACGCAGTATTTT
CDR3 protein: CASSSGRGGVTDTQYF

clone size: NA
J gene: TRBJ1-1
V gene: TRBV5-4
D gene: TRBD1
CDR3 DNA: TGTGCCAGCAGCCTACAGGGGGCGCCCACTGAAGCTTTCTTT
CDR3 protein: CASSLQGAPTEAFF

clone size: NA
J gene: TRBJ2-2
V gene: TRBV5-1
D gene: TRBD2
CDR3 DNA: TGCGCCAGCAGCTCCTCTAGCGGCGATAACACCGGGGAGCTGTTTTTT
CDR3 protein: CASSSSSGDNTGELFF

clone size: NA
J gene: TRBJ2-7
V gene: TRBV18
D gene: TRBD2
CDR3 DNA: TGTGCCAGCTCACCACAATCCAGCGGGACTACGTACGAGCAGTACTTC
CDR3 protein: CASSPQSSGTTYEQYF

clone size: NA
J gene: TRBJ2-1
V gene: TRBV6-1
D gene: TRBD2
CDR3 DNA: TGTGCCAGCAGTGACCTAGCGGGAGGCTTGAACAATGAGCAGTTCTTC
CDR3 protein: CASSDLAGGLNNEQFF

clone size: NA
J gene: TRBJ2-5
V gene: TRBV4-1
D gene: NA
CDR3 DNA: TGCGCCAGCAGCCAAGAAAGTATTAGTCAAGAGACCCAGTACTTC
CDR3 protein: CASSQESISQETQYF

clone size: NA
J gene: TRBJ2-7
V gene: TRBV5-1
D gene: NA
CDR3 DNA: TGCGCCAGCAGCTTGTCTACAGTAGGAGGCGAGCAGTACTTC
CDR3 protein: CASSLSTVGGEQYF

clone size: once
J gene: TRBJ1-3
V gene: TRBV9
D gene: TRBD1
CDR3 DNA: TGTGCCAGCAGCCCTCCGGACAGGAGCTGGACCATATATTTT
CDR3 protein: CASSPPDRSWTIYF

clone size: NA
J gene: TRBJ2-7
V gene: TRBV7-2
D gene: NA
CDR3 DNA: TGTGCCAGCAGCTTAGGCCCACTAACCTCCTACGAGCAGTACTTC
CDR3 protein: CASSLGPLTSYEQYF

clone size: NA
J gene: TRBJ2-1
V gene: TRBV4-1
D gene: NA
CDR3 DNA: TGCGCCAGCAGCCCGAAGGAGGGGGCCCTATACTACAATGAGCAGTTCTTC
CDR3 protein: CASSPKEGALYYNEQFF

clone size: NA
J gene: TRBJ2-7
V gene: TRBV4-2
D gene: TRBD2
CDR3 DNA: TGTGCCAGCAGCCAAGACCCCAGCACTAGCGGTCCCTCCTACGAGCAGTACTTC
CDR3 protein: CASSQDPSTSGPSYEQYF